These 23 T cell receptor beta chains share one sample of origin, sequenced in a study of cytomegalovirus exposure and HLA in healthy donors. The PCR made use of 60 Vbeta and 13 Jbeta primers. TCRdb keeps only in-frame clones here, not all; method: immunoSEQ multiplex PCR. The sample lists fewer than 200,000 clones, more than 65% occurring once. The sequencing input was PBMCs. The receptor set was obtained from a woman aged 30 to 39 in good health and CMV-seronegative.

This chain's CDR3 is CASSPGTEQYF. The CDR3 bases are TGTGCCAGCAGCCCTGGGACAGAGCAGTACTTC. The rearrangement joins TRBV9 to TRBJ2-7; D may be TRBD1 (6 bases). CDR3 length: 11 amino acids. Germline V gene sequence: CDR1 SGDLS, CDR2 YYNGEE. The V end lost 4 bases, the J end lost 7 bases, and 9 bases lay between the germline ends.

This chain joins TRBV30 and TRBJ2-1, with 8 nucleotides matching TRBD2. The germline V gene has CDR1 GTSNPN and CDR2 SVGIG (reference sequence). This CDR3 spans 16 amino acids. V was clipped by 0 bases and J by 7 bases; unmatched bases: 11. The CDR3 nucleotides are TGTGCCTGGAGTGTATTGCCAGCGGGAGCTACGAATGAGCAGTTCTTC. Translated, it gives CAWSVLPAGATNEQFF.

V gene TRBV7-6 combines with J gene TRBJ2-3; 9 bases fit TRBD2. Unmatched junction bases numbered 17, after V lost 0 bases and J lost 1 base. The CDR3 runs to 21 residues. From germline, CDR1 is SGHVS and CDR2 FNYEAQ. The CDR3 nucleotides are TGTGCCAGCAGCTTAGCTGGTTCGCGGTACAGCGGGGGGTCCGGCACAGATACGCAGTATTTT. Residues: CASSLAGSRYSGGSGTDTQYF.

The chain links TRBV7-2 to TRBJ2-3, with TRBD2 matching 10 bases. J lost 7 bases, V lost 5 bases, and 9 bases had no gene match. The CDR3 is made up of 15 amino acids. Germline V gene lookup returns CDR1 SGHTA and CDR2 FQGNSA. The CDR3 is CASSPGLAVYYTQYF. CDR3 in DNA: TGTGCCAGCAGCCCAGGACTAGCGGTTTATTATACGCAGTATTTT.

The chain employs TRBV18 and TRBJ2-1, with D possibly TRBD2 on 6 matching bases. Germline V CDR1 and CDR2: KGHSH, LQKENI. The V and J ends lost 3 bases and 9 bases respectively, with 21 bases between them. The CDR3 covers 16 residues. CDR3: CASSPSRLVLKREQFF. The CDR3 DNA follows: TGTGCCAGCTCACCTTCCCGACTAGTTCTAAAGCGTGAGCAGTTCTTC. Full variable domain (missing parts from reference TRBV18 and TRBJ2-1): NAGVMQNPRHLVRRRGQEARLRCSPMKGHSHVYWYRQLPEEGLKFMVYLQKENIIDESGMPKERFSAEFPKEGPSILRIQQVVRGDSAAYFCASSPSRLVLKREQFFGPGTRLTVL.

The chain couples TRBV5-1 to TRBJ2-2; possibly TRBD1 for D (6 bases). Germline CDR1 and CDR2: SGHRS and YFSETQ. Trimming removed 5 bases from V and 0 bases from J, with 11 bases in between. The length of the CDR3 is 15 residues. The chain's CDR3 is CASSSDSANTGELFF. The DNA of the CDR3 is TGCGCCAGCAGTTCGGACAGCGCGAACACCGGGGAGCTGTTTTTT.

J is TRBJ2-7 and V is TRBV5-1; maybe TRBD2 (6 bases). The CDR3 runs to 14 residues. The V end was cut by 0 bases, the J end by 6 bases, with 13 bases between. Germline lookup yields CDR1 SGHRS and CDR2 YFSETQ. CDR3 in DNA: TGCGCCAGCAGCTTGGGGGGGGTTATAGGCGAGCAGTACTTC. This codes for CASSLGGVIGEQYF.

The rearrangement uses TRBV11-1 and TRBJ2-7; 7 bases are a match to TRBD1. Germline CDR1 reads SGHAT; CDR2 reads FQDESV (reference sequence). V lost 3 bases to trimming and J lost 5 bases; unmatched junction nucleotides: 7. This CDR3 comprises 14 residues. The CDR3 here is CASSFSSGQNEQYF. The CDR3 DNA is TGTGCCAGCAGCTTCTCTTCGGGACAGAACGAGCAGTACTTC.

The chain is built from TRBV5-1 and TRBJ2-1; 7 bases fit TRBD2. The CDR3 runs to 14 residues. Germline CDR1 is SGHRS and CDR2 is YFSETQ. The V segment lost 5 bases and the J segment 4 bases; nucleotides outside the gene matches: 6. This chain's CDR3 is CASRPGLSYNEQFF. The CDR3 region has the DNA TGCGCCAGCAGACCGGGACTAAGTTACAATGAGCAGTTCTTC.

J is TRBJ1-1 and V is TRBV30; D is undetermined. The CDR3 is made up of 14 amino acids. Trimming took off 3 bases at V and 5 bases at J, with 16 bases between the two ends. Germline CDR1 is GTSNPN and CDR2 is SVGIG (reference sequence). CDR3 region: CAWSPNQAYTEAFF. As DNA, the CDR3 is TGTGCCTGGAGCCCCAACCAAGCCTATACTGAAGCTTTCTTT.

The chain uses TRBV4-2 and TRBJ2-5, with D perhaps TRBD1 (5 bases). The germline CDR1 and CDR2 sequences are LGHNA and YNFKEQ. The CDR3 length is 14 residues. Trimming removed 1 base from V and 3 bases from J, with 9 bases in between. CDR3 sequence: CASSQGAGKETQYF. The CDR3 DNA sequence: TGTGCCAGCAGCCAAGGGGCAGGGAAAGAGACCCAGTACTTC.

This clone was seen a few times. The J gene is TRBJ2-5, the V gene TRBV5-1; 8 bases align to TRBD2. The last part of the DNA fits TRBJ2-7 better; the J call may be wrong. The CDR3 has 17 amino acids. The V gene's germline CDR1 is SGHRS and CDR2 YFSETQ. The CDR3 spells CASRGGVGAHPTYEQYF. For the CDR3, the DNA is TGCGCCAGCCGGGGGGGGGTAGGGGCCCATCCCACCTACGAGCAGTACTTC.

This sequence joins TRBV7-2 and TRBJ1-4; TRBD1 might be the D (5 bases). There are 14 residues in the CDR3. With 1 base removed from V and 12 bases from J, the gap between germline ends came to 15 bases. Germline CDR1 reads SGHTA; CDR2 reads FQGNSA. The CDR3 nucleotides are TGTGCCAGCAGCTTAGACGGTTCAGGGTTGGAACTGTTTTTT. Encoded protein: CASSLDGSGLELFF.

This chain links TRBV29-1 with TRBJ2-2, with D unclear. Germline V gene lookup returns CDR1 SQVTM and CDR2 ANQGSEA. V was clipped by 5 bases and J by 0 bases, with 13 bases between them. The CDR3 spans 15 residues. CDR3: CSVTPHNANTGELFF. CDR3 coding DNA: TGCAGCGTTACGCCCCACAACGCGAACACCGGGGAGCTGTTTTTT.

The DNA of the CDR3 is TGTGCCAGTAGTCGGTCAGGGGGCGGATATCAGCCCCAGCATTTT. This codes for CASSRSGGGYQPQHF. The V and J genes are TRBV19 and TRBJ1-5, with 8 bases that match TRBD1. Trimming cost V 5 bases and J 5 bases; bases outside gene matches: 8. The CDR3 contains 15 residues. The germline V gene has CDR1 LNHDA and CDR2 SQIVND (reference sequence).

This clone occurred a few times. V is TRBV11-1 and J is TRBJ2-1, with 7 positions matching TRBD1. The length of the CDR3 is 12 residues. The V segment lost 5 bases and the J segment 9 bases; nucleotides outside the gene matches: 4. Germline-derived CDR1 and CDR2 are SGHAT and FQDESV (reference sequence). CDR3 region: CASSPSGGEQFF. The CDR3 nucleotides are TGTGCCAGCAGCCCCTCAGGGGGTGAGCAGTTCTTC. Complete variable domain (other parts from reference TRBV11-1 and TRBJ2-1): EAEVAQSPRYKITEKSQAVAFWCDPISGHATLYWYRQILGQGPELLVQFQDESVVDDSQLPKDRFSAERLKGVDSTLKIQPAELGDSAMYLCASSPSGGEQFFGPGTRLTVL.

DNA of the CDR3: TGTGCCAGCAGCTCCACTAGCCTGAACACCGGGGAGCTGTTTTTT. It specifies CASSSTSLNTGELFF. The chain carries TRBV11-3 and TRBJ2-2; possibly TRBD2 for D (6 bases). The germline V gene encodes CDR1 SGHNT and CDR2 YENEEA. Trimming took off 4 bases at V and 1 base at J, with 10 bases between the two ends. The CDR3 has 15 amino acids.

CDR3 residues: CASSLGQFYNEQFF. DNA of the CDR3: TGCGCCAGCAGCTTGGGGCAGTTTTACAATGAGCAGTTCTTC. The chain couples TRBV5-1 to TRBJ2-1, with D unclear. Trimming pared 0 bases from V and 4 bases from J, leaving 8 bases between. The CDR3 runs 14 residues. Germline V lookup: CDR1 SGHRS, CDR2 YFSETQ.

CDR3 in DNA: TGCAGCGTTAGCGGGGGCTACGAGCAGTACTTC. The encoded protein is CSVSGGYEQYF. The V and J genes are TRBV29-1 and TRBJ2-7; 8 nucleotides agree with TRBD2. This CDR3 spans 11 amino acids. Germline V gives CDR1 SQVTM, CDR2 ANQGSEA. The J segment lost 3 bases and the V segment lost 5 bases, leaving 0 bases of the junction unmatched.

The CDR3 DNA reads TGTGCCAGCAGCTACGGACAGGGGGCCGCCGGAGAGCAGTACTTC. It is translated as CASSYGQGAAGEQYF. This chain links TRBV4-2 with TRBJ2-7, with 11 bases identical to TRBD1. Trimming removed 5 bases from V and 7 bases from J; junction bases left unmatched: 10. The CDR3 totals 15 residues. In germline, CDR1 is LGHNA, CDR2 YNFKEQ.

The CDR3 is CASSFRTSGGARETQYF. In DNA form, the CDR3 reads TGTGCCAGCAGCTTTAGGACTAGCGGGGGGGCTAGGGAGACCCAGTACTTC. J is TRBJ2-5 and V is TRBV7-8, with 15 bases that match TRBD2. The CDR3 contains 17 residues. The germline gives CDR1 SGHVS, CDR2 FQNEAQ. V trimming: 3 bases; J trimming: 5 bases; junction bases outside the gene matches: 7. Based on the CDR3 plus reference TRBV7-8 and TRBJ2-5, the full variable domain is GAGVSQSPRYKVAKRGQDVALRCDPISGHVSLFWYQQALGQGPEFLTYFQNEAQLDKSGLPSDRFFAERPEGSVSTLKIQRTQQEDSAVYLCASSFRTSGGARETQYFGPGTRLLVL.

The chain uses TRBV19 and TRBJ1-1; TRBD1 is a possible D gene (5 bases). The germline gives CDR1 LNHDA, CDR2 SQIVND (reference sequence). The CDR3 runs 11 residues. Trimming removed 6 bases from V and 7 bases from J, with 9 bases in between. CDR3: CASRRGSEAFF. The CDR3 DNA sequence: TGTGCCAGTAGAAGGGGCAGTGAAGCTTTCTTT.

This sequence joins TRBV28 and TRBJ2-7; maybe TRBD1 (6 bases). The CDR3 runs to 13 residues. Germline V gives CDR1 MDHEN, CDR2 SYDVKM. The V and J ends lost 11 bases and 3 bases respectively, with 17 bases between them. Written as DNA, the CDR3 is TGTGCCCTGTCTCGATCAGGGGACTACGAGCAGTACTTC. The encoded protein is CALSRSGDYEQYF.